These T cell receptor beta chains were read from a single sample in a study of OX40 agonist ivuxolimab in advanced cancers. Sequencing was performed with immunoSEQ multiplex PCR; in TCRdb, only in-frame clones are kept and a portion is missing. The table shows 80,000 to 100,000 clones, with 85% to 90% occurring only once. Here the sequenced sample was CD4+ or CD8+ T cells sorted from blood, taken in a trial of the OX40 agonist ivuxolimab. These receptors were obtained from an adult with an advanced solid tumor such as melanoma, head and neck, liver or kidney cancer. Both conserved end residues are part of each CDR3. D genes are given only for firm matches. Only some rows state a clone size, as once, few, many or a class for expanded clones.

j_gene,abundance,d_gene,v_gene,CDR3nt,CDR3aa
TRBJ1-1,-,-,TRBV19,TGTGCCAGTAGTATTTCGGGGGGCCTTCCCACTGAAGCTTTCTTT,CASSISGGLPTEAFF
TRBJ2-5,-,-,TRBV7-9,TGTGCCAGCAGCTTAGATCAAGGGAGAGAGACCCAGTACTTC,CASSLDQGRETQYF
TRBJ2-3,few,-,TRBV7-9,TGTGCCAGCAGCTTCGGACTCGACACAGATACGCAGTATTTT,CASSFGLDTDTQYF
TRBJ2-3,-,-,TRBV28,TGTGCCAGCCGAGGGCCCGGGGGTGGGGCAGGAGATACGCAGTATTTT,CASRGPGGGAGDTQYF
TRBJ1-2,-,TRBD1,TRBV10-2,TGCGCCACAGGGGGACAGGGGGGCGGCTACACCTTC,CATGGQGGGYTF
TRBJ1-1,-,-,TRBV7-2,TGTGCCAGCAGCTTAGCCCTGACAAACACTGAAGCTTTCTTT,CASSLALTNTEAFF
TRBJ2-1,-,-,TRBV30,TGTGCCTGGACTTCAGGAGGATACAATGAGCAGTTCTTC,CAWTSGGYNEQFF
TRBJ2-2,-,-,TRBV11-3,TGTGCCAGCAGCTGGACTTGGACCGGGGAGCTGTTTTTT,CASSWTWTGELFF
TRBJ2-1,-,-,TRBV5-1,TGCGCCAGCAGCTTGGGATGGGATAGGAATGAGCAGTTCTTC,CASSLGWDRNEQFF
TRBJ2-7,once,-,TRBV5-1,TGCGCCAGCAGCTTTTTTGACCTAGGAAGGTCCTACGAGCAGTACTTC,CASSFFDLGRSYEQYF
TRBJ1-4,-,-,TRBV7-9,TGTGCCAGCAGCTTTTGGACAGCAACTAATGAAAAACTGTTTTTT,CASSFWTATNEKLFF
TRBJ2-1,-,TRBD2,TRBV7-2,TGTGCCAGCAGCTTAGCGCAGGGTGTATTTGGTGGGGGGGTCTTC,CASSLAQGVFGGGVF
TRBJ1-5,-,-,TRBV10-3,TGTGCCATCAGTAATCAGGGTGATCAGCCCCAGCATTTT,CAISNQGDQPQHF
TRBJ1-1,once,TRBD1,TRBV6-1,TGTGCCAGCAGTGCGTACAGGGGTGTAGGAGAAGCTTTCTTT,CASSAYRGVGEAFF
TRBJ1-5,-,-,TRBV27,TGTGCCAGCAGTCCTCAGGGGTTTGTACGGAGCAATCAGCCCCAGCATTTT,CASSPQGFVRSNQPQHF
TRBJ2-1,-,-,TRBV6-1,TGTGCCAGCAGTTCCGGGACACCTACTTACGGGGAGCAGTTCTTC,CASSSGTPTYGEQFF
TRBJ1-2,-,-,TRBV5-4,TGTGCCAGCAGCTTGGGAGGTTACCTTAACTATGGCTACACCTTC,CASSLGGYLNYGYTF
TRBJ1-2,once,TRBD1,TRBV6-6,TGTGCCAGCAACCCGACAGGGGGACTAGGTGGCTACACCTTC,CASNPTGGLGGYTF